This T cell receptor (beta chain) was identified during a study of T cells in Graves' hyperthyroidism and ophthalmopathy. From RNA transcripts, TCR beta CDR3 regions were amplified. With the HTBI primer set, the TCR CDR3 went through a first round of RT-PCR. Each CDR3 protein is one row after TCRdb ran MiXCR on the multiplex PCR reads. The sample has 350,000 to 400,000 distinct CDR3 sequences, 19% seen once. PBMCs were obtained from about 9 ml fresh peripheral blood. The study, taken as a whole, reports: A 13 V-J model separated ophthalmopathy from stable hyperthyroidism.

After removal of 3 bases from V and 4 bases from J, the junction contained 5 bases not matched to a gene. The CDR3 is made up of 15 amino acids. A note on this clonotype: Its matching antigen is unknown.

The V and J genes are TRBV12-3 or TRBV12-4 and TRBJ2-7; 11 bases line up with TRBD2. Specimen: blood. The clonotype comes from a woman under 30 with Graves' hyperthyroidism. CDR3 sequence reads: CASSFELAGGYEQYF. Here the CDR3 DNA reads TGTGCCAGCAGTTTCGAGCTAGCGGGGGGTTACGAGCAGTACTTC.